The rows below give T cell receptor beta chains drawn from one sample of a study of tumor-infiltrating lymphocytes in primary liver carcinoma. MiXCR was run by TCRdb on the multiplex PCR reads, yielding one entry per CDR3 protein. This sample has fewer than 85,000 distinct CDR3 sequences, with roughly 71% found just once. Material: tumor-adjacent normal liver tissue. The receptors were gathered from a man between 35 and 55 years old with primary liver carcinoma and hepatitis B virus infection. CDR3s include the opening cysteine and the closing phenylalanine or tryptophan. D genes are given only for firm matches. The size of a clone is reported for some rows only, either as once, few or many, or as a class for expanded clones.

clone_size: -
v_call: TRBV12-3/TRBV12-4
d_call: -
j_call: TRBJ1-5
cdr3_aa: CASLEGPGSNQPQHF
cdr3_nt: TGTGCCAGCTTAGAAGGGCCCGGGAGCAATCAGCCCCAGCATTTT

clone_size: -
v_call: TRBV4-2
d_call: -
j_call: TRBJ1-6
cdr3_aa: CAGSQGKGESLHF
cdr3_nt: TGTGCCGGTAGCCAAGGAAAAGGCGAATCCCTCCACTTT

clone_size: once
v_call: TRBV29-1
d_call: TRBD2
j_call: TRBJ2-1
cdr3_aa: CSGTSGNGQFF
cdr3_nt: TGCAGTGGGACTAGCGGGAATGGGCAGTTCTTC

clone_size: few
v_call: TRBV9
d_call: TRBD2
j_call: TRBJ2-3
cdr3_aa: CASSVLAGGSTDTKYF
cdr3_nt: TGTGCCAGTAGCGTCCTAGCGGGAGGAAGCACAGATACGAAGTATTTT

clone_size: many
v_call: TRBV11-2
d_call: -
j_call: TRBJ2-3
cdr3_aa: CTGGLNRQGVTQYF
cdr3_nt: TGTACCGGCGGCTTAAATCGACAAGGGGTTACGCAGTATTTT

clone_size: -
v_call: TRBV11-1
d_call: -
j_call: TRBJ1-6
cdr3_aa: CTSSLKGNSPFHF
cdr3_nt: TGTACCAGCAGCTTAAAAGGGAATTCACCCTTCCATTTT

clone_size: -
v_call: TRBV11-2
d_call: -
j_call: TRBJ2-5
cdr3_aa: CASSLARLALGKKETKYF
cdr3_nt: TGTGCCAGCAGCTTAGCGAGGCTAGCCCTAGGGAAAAAAGAGACCAAGTACTTC

clone_size: many
v_call: TRBV25-1
d_call: TRBD1
j_call: TRBJ2-5
cdr3_aa: CASSPSRGRETQYF
cdr3_nt: TGTGCCAGCAGTCCCTCCAGGGGGCGAGAGACCCAGTACTTC

clone_size: -
v_call: TRBV7-9
d_call: TRBD2
j_call: TRBJ2-1
cdr3_aa: CASSPQTSGDPNEHFF
cdr3_nt: TGTGCCAGCAGCCCACAGACTAGCGGTGACCCCAATGAGCACTTCTTC

clone_size: few
v_call: TRBV2
d_call: -
j_call: TRBJ2-7
cdr3_aa: CASKAYEQYF
cdr3_nt: TGTGCCAGCAAGGCCTACGAGCAGTACTTC

clone_size: -
v_call: TRBV4-1
d_call: -
j_call: TRBJ2-1
cdr3_aa: CASSQDRIGSSYNEQFF
cdr3_nt: TGCGCCAGCAGCCAAGATCGAATTGGGTCTAGCTACAATGAGCAGTTCTTC

clone_size: -
v_call: TRBV5-4
d_call: -
j_call: TRBJ2-2
cdr3_aa: CVSSSSLPKNTGELFF
cdr3_nt: TGTGTCAGCAGCTCCAGTCTACCAAAGAACACCGGGGAGCTGTTTTTT

clone_size: many
v_call: TRBV14
d_call: -
j_call: TRBJ2-5
cdr3_aa: CASSQDMSSGRTQYF
cdr3_nt: TGTGCCAGCAGCCAAGATATGAGTTCTGGTCGGACCCAGTACTTC

clone_size: -
v_call: TRBV4-3
d_call: TRBD2
j_call: TRBJ2-3
cdr3_aa: CPSNQVLVWREGRTDTQYF
cdr3_nt: TGCCCCAGCAACCAAGTTTTAGTGTGGCGGGAGGGAAGGACAGATACGCAGTATTTT

clone_size: -
v_call: TRBV6-2/TRBV6-3
d_call: -
j_call: TRBJ1-1
cdr3_aa: CASSRGAEAFF
cdr3_nt: TGTGCCAGCAGTAGGGGAGCAGAAGCTTTCTTT

clone_size: many
v_call: TRBV10-3
d_call: -
j_call: TRBJ2-5
cdr3_aa: CAIGHAGEETQYF
cdr3_nt: TGTGCCATTGGACACGCTGGGGAAGAGACCCAGTACTTC

clone_size: -
v_call: TRBV10-3
d_call: -
j_call: TRBJ2-1
cdr3_aa: CTISEVQGGYNEQFF
cdr3_nt: TGTACCATCAGTGAGGTCCAGGGGGGATACAATGAGCAGTTCTTC

clone_size: -
v_call: TRBV20-1
d_call: -
j_call: TRBJ2-3
cdr3_aa: CSARGGNNQPQYF
cdr3_nt: TGCAGTGCTAGGGGCGGGAACAATCAGCCCCAGTATTTT

clone_size: -
v_call: TRBV10-1
d_call: TRBD2
j_call: TRBJ2-4
cdr3_aa: CANSTLAGRTKNIQYF
cdr3_nt: TGCGCCAACAGCACACTAGCGGGAAGGACCAAAAACATTCAGTACTTC

clone_size: few
v_call: TRBV11-2
d_call: -
j_call: TRBJ2-7
cdr3_aa: CASGLDLGVIYEQYF
cdr3_nt: TGCGCCAGCGGCTTAGATCTCGGGGTTATCTACGAGCAGTACTTC

clone_size: -
v_call: TRBV6-2/TRBV6-3
d_call: -
j_call: TRBJ1-5
cdr3_aa: CDSSLDSYSSQPQHF
cdr3_nt: TGTGACAGCAGCTTGGACAGTTATAGCAGTCAGCCCCAGCATTTT

clone_size: many
v_call: TRBV5-1
d_call: TRBD1
j_call: TRBJ2-1
cdr3_aa: CASPIGGQETDEQFF
cdr3_nt: TGCGCCAGCCCTATCGGGGGACAGGAAACGGATGAGCAGTTCTTC

clone_size: -
v_call: TRBV14
d_call: -
j_call: TRBJ2-5
cdr3_aa: CASSLLRGGGETQYF
cdr3_nt: TGTGCCAGCAGCCTCCTGAGGGGGGGAGGAGAGACCCAGTACTTC

clone_size: once
v_call: TRBV6-2/TRBV6-3
d_call: TRBD1
j_call: TRBJ2-2
cdr3_aa: CASRTGTGDAGELFF
cdr3_nt: TGTGCCAGCAGGACTGGAACAGGGGACGCCGGGGAGCTGTTTTTT

clone_size: -
v_call: TRBV10-3
d_call: -
j_call: TRBJ1-2
cdr3_aa: CAISVSSGDYGYTF
cdr3_nt: TGTGCCATCAGTGTGTCGTCAGGGGACTACGGCTACACCTTC

clone_size: -
v_call: TRBV6-5
d_call: -
j_call: TRBJ2-3
cdr3_aa: CVSMTGGGGDTQYF
cdr3_nt: TGTGTCAGCATGACGGGGGGCGGAGGAGATACGCAGTATTTT

clone_size: -
v_call: TRBV5-6
d_call: -
j_call: TRBJ2-2
cdr3_aa: CASNPGFANTGELFF
cdr3_nt: TGTGCCAGCAACCCAGGATTCGCGAACACCGGGGAGCTGTTTTTT

clone_size: -
v_call: TRBV30
d_call: -
j_call: TRBJ1-1
cdr3_aa: CAGAGMAFF
cdr3_nt: TGTGCCGGAGCAGGGATGGCTTTCTTT

clone_size: -
v_call: TRBV6-5
d_call: TRBD2
j_call: TRBJ2-7
cdr3_aa: CVSSPTREGYEQYF
cdr3_nt: TGTGTCAGCAGCCCAACAAGGGAGGGCTACGAGCAGTACTTC

clone_size: -
v_call: TRBV28
d_call: -
j_call: TRBJ2-3
cdr3_aa: CASSSPRSGTGTDTQYF
cdr3_nt: TGTGCCAGCAGTTCCCCTAGGTCGGGCACTGGCACAGATACGCAGTATTTT